Described below is a single T cell receptor (beta chain) sequence and its context. The CDR3 covers 14 residues. V lost 0 bases, J lost 5 bases, and 10 bases lay in between. Germline lookup yields CDR1 LNHDA and CDR2 SQIVND (reference sequence). This entry comes from a study of T cell changes during pregnancy in multiple sclerosis. Sequencing used immunoSEQ multiplex PCR; TCRdb keeps in-frame clones, though not all of them. The sample yields some 100,000 clones, roughly 90% seen once. The chain is built from TRBV19 and TRBJ2-5; D not resolved. This specimen consisted of peripheral blood, obtained after pregnancy. The TCR sequence derives from a female donor with multiple sclerosis, enrolled in a pregnancy study. The CDR3 protein is CASSIDLGGETQYF. The DNA of the CDR3 is TGTGCCAGTAGTATAGATCTAGGTGGGGAGACCCAGTACTTC.